This T cell receptor beta chain derives from a study of shared clonotypes between healthy human individuals. Study-wide results and caveats: Expectations were that clonotype sharing among donors would be affected by sequencing depth.

With 3 bases clipped from V and 0 bases from J, the junction kept 4 bases outside the gene matches. This CDR3 region has 15 residues. Per the germline V gene, CDR1 is MNHNS and CDR2 is SASEGT. Libraries were prepared by immunoSEQ multiplex PCR; TCRdb keeps only in-frame clonotypes and omits some of them. The sample includes 2 million to 2.5 million clones, under 95% seen only once; the top ten take 0.3% to 0.4%. In the case of this clone: Its specificity is not known.

The sequencing sample was made of naive CD4+ T cells from PBMCs. The sample's subset: CD45RA+ positively selected. The chain couples TRBV6-1 to TRBJ2-5, with 7 bases that match TRBD2. The receptor's source is a man between 18 and 35 years old in good health. Some clones in this sample may be carry-over from other donors' samples. CDR3 in amino acids: CASSEVRGYQETQYF. CDR3 DNA: TGTGCCAGCAGTGAGGTGCGGGGGTACCAAGAGACCCAGTACTTC.